A selection of T cell receptor beta chains follows, all from one sample in a study of response to subunit inactivated influenza vaccine. TCRdb passed the RT-PCR reads through MiXCR, listing each CDR3 protein once. The sample has 650,000 or so distinct CDR3 sequences, 11% to 15% seen once. The material sequenced was PBMCs from blood, taken approximately 15 days before vaccination. These receptors were collected from a man aged 45 to 65 who received an inactivated influenza vaccine. Both conserved end residues are part of each CDR3. D genes are given only for firm matches. Size tells how often a clone was seen (once, few, many) or the class of an expanded clone, and some rows leave it out.

>TRBV4-2|few|TRBD2|19|TRBJ2-1
CASSQEAGGPFQRVNEQFF
TGTGCCAGCAGCCAAGAGGCGGGAGGGCCGTTCCAACGGGTCAATGAGCAGTTCTTC
>TRBV7-8|few|-|14|TRBJ2-1
CASSLEFGANEQFF
TGTGCCAGCAGCTTAGAGTTTGGAGCGAATGAGCAGTTCTTC
>TRBV20-1|-|TRBD2|15|TRBJ2-3
CSASLAGSSTDTQYF
TGCAGTGCTAGCTTAGCGGGGAGTAGCACAGATACGCAGTATTTT
>TRBV9|-|-|14|TRBJ2-5
CASSVGNREGTQYF
TGTGCCAGCAGCGTAGGCAACAGGGAAGGGACCCAGTACTTC
>TRBV6-2/TRBV6-3|few|-|12|TRBJ2-1
CASSYGGVHQFF
TGTGCCAGCAGTTACGGAGGGGTTCATCAGTTCTTC
>TRBV29-1|many|TRBD1|14|TRBJ2-2
CSVGGTGGSGELFF
TGCAGCGTTGGGGGGACAGGGGGCAGCGGGGAGCTGTTTTTT
>TRBV27|few|-|15|TRBJ2-1
CASSSPGQVYNEQFF
TGTGCCAGCAGTTCACCGGGGCAGGTATACAATGAGCAGTTCTTC
>TRBV2|few|TRBD1|15|TRBJ2-1
CASRLSGQGYNEQFF
TGTGCCAGCAGGTTATCGGGACAGGGCTACAATGAGCAGTTCTTC
>TRBV4-1|-|TRBD1|16|TRBJ2-1
CASSQGTGGSYNEQFF
TGCGCCAGCAGCCAAGGGACAGGGGGCTCCTACAATGAGCAGTTCTTC
>TRBV12-3/TRBV12-4|few|-|12|TRBJ1-2
CASSLGGRGYTF
TGTGCCAGCAGTTTAGGGGGGAGGGGCTACACCTTC
>TRBV6-2/TRBV6-3|-|-|13|TRBJ1-5
CASSYSSRQPQHF
TGTGCCAGCAGTTACTCGAGTCGCCAGCCCCAGCATTTT
>TRBV4-3|few|-|15|TRBJ1-4
CASSQVQTGAEKLFF
TGCGCCAGCAGCCAAGTTCAAACGGGTGCTGAAAAACTGTTTTTT
>TRBV7-2|-|-|14|TRBJ2-3
CASSPTLVTDTQYF
TGTGCCAGCAGCCCAACCTTGGTCACAGATACGCAGTATTTT
>TRBV20-1|few|TRBD2|16|TRBJ2-1
CSALRLAGVIGNEQFF
TGCAGTGCGCTTCGACTAGCGGGAGTCATCGGCAATGAGCAGTTCTTC
>TRBV7-2|-|-|11|TRBJ2-7
CASPTSYEQYF
TGTGCCAGCCCGACCTCCTACGAGCAGTACTTC
>TRBV29-1|-|TRBD2|12|TRBJ2-3
CSGGTSRYTQYF
TGCAGCGGTGGGACTAGTCGATATACGCAGTATTTT
>TRBV27|few|TRBD2|16|TRBJ2-5
CASSPHRTGGGGTQYF
TGTGCCAGCAGTCCCCATCGGACGGGAGGTGGTGGGACCCAGTACTTC
>TRBV20-1|few|-|12|TRBJ2-3
CSATEGTDTQYF
TGCAGTGCTACGGAGGGCACAGATACGCAGTATTTT
>TRBV6-2/TRBV6-3|few|TRBD1|14|TRBJ2-1
CASSGQGGYNEQFF
TGTGCCAGCAGTGGACAGGGGGGCTACAATGAGCAGTTCTTC
>TRBV18|-|-|13|TRBJ2-1
CASSPIASLEQFF
TGTGCCAGCTCACCAATCGCCAGCCTTGAGCAGTTCTTC
>TRBV18|-|TRBD1|14|TRBJ2-7
CASSPRDRALEQYF
TGTGCCAGCTCACCACGCGACAGGGCGCTGGAGCAGTACTTC
>TRBV24-1|-|-|13|TRBJ2-7
CATAGPSSYEQYF
TGTGCCACCGCAGGACCTAGCTCCTACGAGCAGTACTTC
>TRBV11-2|few|TRBD2|16|TRBJ2-2
CASSLLAGVPSGELFF
TGTGCCAGCAGCTTGCTAGCGGGGGTCCCCTCCGGGGAGCTGTTTTTT
>TRBV28|-|-|14|TRBJ2-3
CASLNRLVRDTQYF
TGTGCCAGCCTCAACCGGCTAGTAAGAGATACGCAGTATTTT
>TRBV7-9|-|TRBD1|15|TRBJ2-1
CASRNDRASYNEQFF
TGTGCCAGCAGGAATGACAGGGCTTCCTACAATGAGCAGTTCTTC
>TRBV2|few|-|13|TRBJ2-5
CASTMGPGETQYF
TGTGCCAGCACGATGGGCCCGGGTGAGACCCAGTACTTC
>TRBV6-5|-|-|14|TRBJ2-3
CASSYRQHTDTQYF
TGTGCCAGCAGTTATAGGCAGCACACAGATACGCAGTATTTT
>TRBV5-1|-|-|17|TRBJ2-6
CASSLPRITSGSNVLTF
TGCGCCAGCAGCTTGCCCCGTATCACCTCTGGGTCCAACGTCCTGACTTTC
>TRBV27|-|-|18|TRBJ1-6
CASSLWARSGSYNSPLHF
TGTGCCAGCAGTTTATGGGCGCGGTCGGGCAGCTATAATTCACCCCTCCACTTT
>TRBV6-2/TRBV6-3|-|-|14|TRBJ2-3
CASSYSEIGDTQYF
TGTGCCAGCAGTTACTCGGAGATTGGCGATACGCAGTATTTT
>TRBV5-5|few|-|12|TRBJ1-1
CASSFSPPEAFF
TGTGCCAGCAGCTTTTCCCCCCCTGAAGCTTTCTTT
>TRBV24-1|few|-|12|TRBJ2-3
CAIGPTTDTQYF
TGTGCCATAGGGCCCACCACAGATACGCAGTATTTT
>TRBV11-2|few|-|14|TRBJ2-7
CASSLGSEYYEQYF
TGTGCCAGCAGCTTAGGCTCTGAGTACTACGAGCAGTACTTC
>TRBV4-3|-|-|14|TRBJ2-7
CASSHSYPAYEQYF
TGCGCCAGCAGCCACAGCTATCCCGCCTACGAGCAGTACTTC
>TRBV4-3|-|-|16|TRBJ1-3
CASSQERVSSGNTIYF
TGCGCCAGCAGCCAAGAACGGGTGAGCTCTGGAAACACCATATATTTT
>TRBV5-4|few|TRBD1|15|TRBJ1-1
CASSGDRGMNTEAFF
TGTGCCAGCAGCGGGGACAGGGGTATGAACACTGAAGCTTTCTTT
>TRBV14|few|-|14|TRBJ1-1
CASKGDLGVPEAFF
TGTGCCAGCAAAGGCGACCTAGGGGTCCCTGAAGCTTTCTTT
>TRBV2|-|-|16|TRBJ1-5
CASRPITGSLFDPQHF
TGTGCCAGCAGGCCTATAACGGGGTCCTTATTCGATCCCCAGCATTTT
>TRBV6-5|few|-|15|TRBJ1-6
CASSYARGHNSPLHF
TGTGCCAGCAGTTATGCCAGGGGCCATAATTCACCCCTCCACTTT
>TRBV24-1|few|TRBD2|14|TRBJ2-1
CATGGGGSYNEQFF
TGTGCCACCGGCGGGGGGGGTTCCTACAATGAGCAGTTCTTC
>TRBV24-1|many|-|15|TRBJ2-2
CATSDLRYNTGELFF
TGTGCCACCAGTGATTTGAGGTACAACACCGGGGAGCTGTTTTTT
>TRBV6-2/TRBV6-3|few|TRBD1|14|TRBJ2-7
CASSYGTGLAEQYF
TGTGCCAGCAGTTACGGGACAGGGTTGGCGGAGCAGTACTTC
>TRBV12-3/TRBV12-4|-|-|16|TRBJ2-3
CASSRAGTISTDTQYF
TGTGCCAGCAGCAGGGCCGGGACCATAAGCACAGATACGCAGTATTTT
>TRBV28|many|TRBD1|15|TRBJ2-1
CASSLLRGQYNEQFF
TGTGCCAGCAGTTTATTAAGGGGACAGTACAATGAGCAGTTCTTC
>TRBV7-9|few|TRBD1|17|TRBJ2-7
CASSKLPGTGWVYEQYF
TGTGCCAGCAGCAAGCTACCAGGGACAGGTTGGGTATACGAGCAGTACTTC
>TRBV7-2|-|TRBD2|15|TRBJ2-4
CASHLGRGGRDIQYF
TGTGCCAGCCACCTGGGGCGGGGGGGCCGGGACATTCAGTACTTC
>TRBV30|-|-|11|TRBJ2-1
CAWSVEPQQFF
TGTGCCTGGAGTGTAGAGCCCCAGCAGTTCTTC
>TRBV9|-|-|14|TRBJ2-1
CASSVGTLGDEQFF
TGTGCCAGCAGCGTTGGGACGCTGGGCGATGAGCAGTTCTTC
>TRBV7-9|few|-|14|TRBJ1-1
CASSLILLGAEAFF
TGTGCCAGCAGCTTAATACTCTTAGGGGCTGAAGCTTTCTTT
>TRBV3-1|-|-|15|TRBJ2-7
CASSPGASNSYEQYF
TGTGCCAGCAGCCCAGGAGCGAGTAATTCCTACGAGCAGTACTTC
>TRBV9|many|-|15|TRBJ2-7
CASSVGTYLSYEQYF
TGTGCCAGCAGCGTGGGGACATACCTCTCCTACGAGCAGTACTTC
>TRBV4-2|-|-|15|TRBJ2-7
CASSQDDRGGREQYF
TGTGCCAGCAGCCAAGATGACCGGGGTGGGAGGGAGCAGTACTTC
>TRBV6-2/TRBV6-3|few|-|13|TRBJ2-5
CATTRSIQETQYF
TGTGCCACCACCAGGAGTATCCAAGAGACCCAGTACTTC
>TRBV5-1|many|TRBD1|15|TRBJ2-1
CASSSRDRGQNEQFF
TGCGCCAGCAGCTCTCGGGACAGGGGGCAGAATGAGCAGTTCTTC
>TRBV7-8|-|TRBD2|16|TRBJ2-5
CASSLAPGLVKETQYF
TGTGCCAGCAGCTTAGCCCCGGGACTAGTGAAAGAGACCCAGTACTTC
>TRBV6-2/TRBV6-3|many|-|12|TRBJ2-1
CASSYEPNEQFF
TGTGCCAGCAGTTACGAGCCTAATGAGCAGTTCTTC